This is a list of T cell receptor beta chains from one sample in a study of shared clonotypes between healthy human individuals. Only in-frame clones appear in the TCRdb table, and some are missing; sequencing was by immunoSEQ multiplex PCR. Of roughly 650,000 clones listed, 95% to 97% are singletons. Sequenced sample: naive CD8+ T cells sorted from blood. The receptors derive from a woman under 40 in good health. CDR3s include the opening cysteine and the closing phenylalanine or tryptophan. A D gene is named only where the DNA matches it firmly. Only part of the rows carry a size: once, few, many, or a class if the clone is expanded.

J gene: TRBJ2-7; V gene: TRBV27; D gene: .; clone size: .; CDR3 protein: CASSLVGNEVQYF; CDR3 DNA: TGTGCCAGCAGTTTAGTAGGGAACGAGGTGCAGTACTTC
J gene: TRBJ2-6; V gene: TRBV19; D gene: .; clone size: .; CDR3 protein: CASSIDPFWGTDSGANVLTF; CDR3 DNA: TGTGCCAGTAGTATAGATCCTTTTTGGGGTACAGACTCTGGGGCCAACGTCCTGACTTTC
J gene: TRBJ2-7; V gene: TRBV27; D gene: TRBD1; clone size: .; CDR3 protein: CASSPIGTGGYEQYF; CDR3 DNA: TGTGCCAGCAGCCCGATCGGGACAGGGGGCTACGAGCAGTACTTC
J gene: TRBJ1-1; V gene: TRBV27; D gene: TRBD1; clone size: .; CDR3 protein: CASSQTGVGTEAFF; CDR3 DNA: TGTGCCAGCAGCCAAACAGGGGTAGGGACTGAAGCTTTCTTT
J gene: TRBJ2-1; V gene: TRBV27; D gene: TRBD1; clone size: .; CDR3 protein: CASGTVNNEQFF; CDR3 DNA: TGTGCCAGCGGGACAGTAAACAATGAGCAGTTCTTC
J gene: TRBJ2-7; V gene: TRBV6-5; D gene: TRBD2; clone size: .; CDR3 protein: CASSYEVAGRYEQYF; CDR3 DNA: TGTGCCAGCAGTTACGAGGTAGCGGGCCGCTACGAGCAGTACTTC
J gene: TRBJ1-4; V gene: TRBV19; D gene: .; clone size: .; CDR3 protein: CASSPYSRGDEKLFF; CDR3 DNA: TGTGCCAGTAGTCCATACTCCCGTGGTGATGAAAAACTGTTTTTT
J gene: TRBJ1-3; V gene: TRBV28; D gene: .; clone size: .; CDR3 protein: CASSLPSRWGSGNTIYF; CDR3 DNA: TGTGCCAGCAGTTTACCCTCCCGATGGGGCTCTGGAAACACCATATATTTT
J gene: TRBJ1-5; V gene: TRBV19; D gene: .; clone size: .; CDR3 protein: CASSIAGYSNQPQHF; CDR3 DNA: TGTGCCAGTAGTATAGCCGGGTATAGCAATCAGCCCCAGCATTTT
J gene: TRBJ2-7; V gene: TRBV6-1; D gene: .; clone size: .; CDR3 protein: CASSELRYPSYEQYF; CDR3 DNA: TGTGCCAGCAGTGAACTCCGATACCCCTCCTACGAGCAGTACTTC
J gene: TRBJ2-5; V gene: TRBV7-8; D gene: TRBD2; clone size: .; CDR3 protein: CASSTSGLAGGETQYF; CDR3 DNA: TGTGCCAGCAGCACCAGCGGACTAGCGGGAGGCGAGACCCAGTACTTC
J gene: TRBJ2-7; V gene: TRBV5-6; D gene: .; clone size: .; CDR3 protein: CASSLGRTTIPGEQYF; CDR3 DNA: TGTGCCAGCAGCTTGGGAAGGACGACCATACCAGGCGAGCAGTACTTC
J gene: TRBJ2-1; V gene: TRBV28; D gene: TRBD2; clone size: .; CDR3 protein: CASTLIAGPTYSEQFF; CDR3 DNA: TGTGCCAGCACCCTTATAGCGGGCCCAACCTACAGTGAGCAGTTCTTC
J gene: TRBJ2-7; V gene: TRBV28; D gene: .; clone size: .; CDR3 protein: CASSLLLSYEQYF; CDR3 DNA: TGTGCCAGCAGTCTCCTGCTATCCTACGAGCAGTACTTC
J gene: TRBJ2-7; V gene: TRBV27; D gene: TRBD2; clone size: once; CDR3 protein: CASSLLLAGGPSYEQYF; CDR3 DNA: TGTGCCAGCAGTTTACTGCTAGCGGGAGGTCCCTCCTACGAGCAGTACTTC
J gene: TRBJ2-7; V gene: TRBV9; D gene: .; clone size: .; CDR3 protein: CASSVGGGTYEQYF; CDR3 DNA: TGTGCCAGCAGCGTAGGTGGCGGAACCTACGAGCAGTACTTC